This T cell receptor beta chain was captured by sequencing in a study of blood T cell repertoires in COVID-19. In the study overall: Material from acute and convalescent COVID-19 was sourced from the United States, Italy and Spain. PBMCs, B-cell-depleted T cells, or T cells provided the cDNA or gDNA that made up the material.

V was pared by 8 bases and J by 7 bases, with 6 bases of the junction left unmatched. This CDR3 spans 13 amino acids. Germline CDR1 and CDR2: SGHAT and FQNNGV. As processed by the authors: Estimation of nucleated cell counts was performed using reference gene primer amplification. Profiled with immunoSEQ multiplex PCR; TCRdb holds only in-frame clones, not every one. Clone size and the V and J calls come from that table; the DNA yielded D and trimming. The data hold roughly 230,000 clones, with roughly 86% observed a single time. This sequence originates from a man aged 50-60 years with acute or convalescent COVID-19. The V gene is TRBV11-2, the J gene TRBJ1-2, with 11 bases lining up with TRBD1. The sequencing input was peripheral blood. The chain's CDR3 is CASYRTGGGGYTF. For the CDR3, the DNA is TGTGCCAGCTACCGGACAGGGGGCGGTGGCTACACCTTC.